This paragraph covers one TCR beta chain sequence. Antigen specificity is unknown. The data were obtained in a study of Ad26.COV2.S vaccination and SARS-CoV-2 variants. Study at large: Into the muscle, Ad26.COV2.S was dosed once or twice, 56 days apart. General study points: Recipients given vaccine exceeded placebo recipients in spike-specific TCR breadth.

The germline V gene has CDR1 MNHEY and CDR2 SVGAGI. V shed 2 bases, J shed 7 bases, and the junction held 4 bases outside the gene matches. The CDR3 totals 14 residues. Indicated treatment: 19 received Ad26.COV2.S at low or high dose, single or two shots; several received placebo; per-sample allocation not given. Day 63 following the first vaccine or placebo injection was when the samples were taken. Sequencing was performed with immunoSEQ multiplex PCR; in TCRdb, only in-frame clones are kept and a portion is missing. The sample carries almost 400,000 clones, around 91% recorded once. The rearrangement links TRBV6-5 to TRBJ2-7; 11 nucleotides agree with TRBD1. The specimen comprised peripheral blood, sampled in a trial of Ad26.COV2.S vaccine versus placebo. The sequence was obtained from a person between 18 and 65 years old who received the Ad26.COV2.S COVID-19 vaccine or a placebo. Here the CDR3 reads CASSYLDRGREQYF. The CDR3 coding sequence is TGTGCCAGCAGTTACCTGGACAGGGGGCGTGAGCAGTACTTC.